This is a list of T cell receptor beta chains from one sample in a study of blood T cell repertoires in COVID-19. Only in-frame clones appear in the TCRdb table, and some are missing; sequencing was by immunoSEQ multiplex PCR. The sample has 470,000 or so clones, 80% to 90% seen once; the top ten hold 4.3%. The material sequenced was peripheral blood. These receptors were taken from a woman in her 30s with acute or convalescent COVID-19. Both conserved end residues are part of each CDR3. Each record gives: CDR3 protein, CDR3 DNA, J gene, clone size, V gene, D gene. The D gene is left open where the match is weak. Expanded clones get a size class; other rows say once, few or many, or leave the size out.

CAWSVLGGERVHF,TGTGCCTGGAGTGTACTAGGGGGCGAGCGGGTCCACTTT,TRBJ1-6,once,TRBV30,TRBD1
CASSPSTNVETQYF,TGTGCCAGCTCACCTTCGACTAATGTGGAGACCCAGTACTTC,TRBJ2-5,-,TRBV18,-
CASSLAAAGGQETQYF,TGCGCCAGCAGCTTGGCGGCGGCGGGAGGACAAGAGACCCAGTACTTC,TRBJ2-5,-,TRBV5-1,TRBD2
CASSLGRAHNEQFF,TGTGCCAGCAGCTTAGGGAGGGCCCACAATGAGCAGTTCTTC,TRBJ2-1,-,TRBV11-3,-
CASSSFAGGSYEQYF,TGTGCCAGCAGCTCGTTCGCGGGGGGCTCCTACGAGCAGTACTTC,TRBJ2-7,-,TRBV5-4,TRBD2
CSARGPGSGDGYTF,TGCAGCGCCCGTGGCCCAGGGAGCGGGGATGGCTACACCTTC,TRBJ1-2,-,TRBV29-1,-
CASPDRGGKKLFF,TGTGCCAGTCCGGACAGGGGAGGGAAAAAACTGTTTTTT,TRBJ1-4,-,TRBV19,TRBD1
CASRPDRVDNQPQHF,TGTGCCAGCAGACCTGACAGGGTGGACAATCAGCCCCAGCATTTT,TRBJ1-5,-,TRBV28,TRBD1
CASSPQGPYEQYF,TGTGCCAGCAGCCCCCAGGGGCCCTACGAGCAGTACTTC,TRBJ2-7,-,TRBV5-6,-
CASSVRPEQYF,TGCGCCAGCAGTGTCAGGCCCGAGCAGTACTTC,TRBJ2-7,-,TRBV10-1,-
CASSVGRRASSYEQYF,TGTGCCAGCAGCGTAGGGAGAAGAGCTAGCTCCTACGAGCAGTACTTC,TRBJ2-7,-,TRBV9,-
CATSDQRGGVGELFF,TGTGCCACCAGTGACCAGCGGGGGGGCGTCGGGGAGCTGTTTTTT,TRBJ2-2,-,TRBV24-1,TRBD2
CASSLGTGVAEAFF,TGTGCCAGCAGCCTGGGGACAGGGGTTGCTGAAGCTTTCTTT,TRBJ1-1,-,TRBV2,TRBD1
CAWTSLRGGELFF,TGTGCCTGGACCAGCCTCCGGGGCGGGGAGCTGTTTTTT,TRBJ2-2,-,TRBV30,-
CSVGSGNTEAFF,TGCAGCGTTGGGTCCGGGAACACTGAAGCTTTCTTT,TRBJ1-1,-,TRBV29-1,-
CASSLVQGFTEAFF,TGTGCCAGCAGCTTAGTTCAGGGCTTCACTGAAGCTTTCTTT,TRBJ1-1,-,TRBV7-2,-
CASSFTYEQYF,TGTGCCAGCAGCTTTACCTACGAGCAGTACTTC,TRBJ2-7,once,TRBV5-4,-
CASSLGQGVKSYEQYF,TGTGCCAGCAGTTTAGGACAGGGCGTTAAATCCTACGAGCAGTACTTC,TRBJ2-7,once,TRBV28,TRBD1
CASSQQGGDSPLHF,TGTGCCAGTAGCCAACAGGGGGGGGACTCACCCCTCCACTTT,TRBJ1-6,-,TRBV19,TRBD1
CASSLAGSGNEQFF,TGTGCCAGCAGTTTGGCGGGGTCTGGGAATGAGCAGTTCTTC,TRBJ2-1,-,TRBV28,-
CASSLNLGEAYNEQFF,TGTGCCAGCAGCTTGAACTTAGGGGAAGCCTACAATGAGCAGTTCTTC,TRBJ2-1,-,TRBV5-4,-
CAWSTGRGEKLFF,TGTGCCTGGTCGACAGGGAGAGGTGAAAAACTGTTTTTT,TRBJ1-4,-,TRBV30,TRBD1